These 15 T cell receptor beta chains were sequenced from one sample in a study of long-term antiretroviral therapy in people with HIV. Researchers ran immunoSEQ v3.0 at survey level. Assay used: immunoSEQ multiplex PCR; TCRdb lists only in-frame clones, some missing. The sample carries 40,000 or so clones, roughly four fifths recorded once. Sequencing was performed on unsorted PBMCs, taken 1 year after starting antiretroviral therapy. All receptors come from a man aged 18-30 years with HIV.

Only one count was recorded for this clone. This chain uses TRBV9 with TRBJ2-7; 10 bases line up with TRBD2. V gave up 3 bases and J gave up 3 bases; unmatched junction bases: 6. Per the germline V gene, CDR1 is SGDLS and CDR2 is YYNGEE. The CDR3 has 15 amino acids. CDR3 nucleotide sequence: TGTGCCAGCAGCGAGGGGGCTAGCGGGAGCTACGAGCAGTACTTC. Amino acid sequence: CASSEGASGSYEQYF. The complete variable domain, with remaining parts taken from reference TRBV9 and TRBJ2-7, reads DSGVTQTPKHLITATGQRVTLRCSPRSGDLSVYWYQQSLDQGLQFLIQYYNGEERAKGNILERFSAQQFPDLHSELNLSSLELGDSALYFCASSEGASGSYEQYFGPGTRLTVT.

The gene calls are TRBV28 and TRBJ2-7; possibly TRBD1 for D (6 bases). Germline CDR1 is MDHEN and CDR2 is SYDVKM. The CDR3 has 13 amino acids. V was clipped by 2 bases and J by 4 bases, with 9 bases between them. CDR3 nucleotides: TGTGCCAGCAGTTTAAGCAGGGGTTACGAGCAGTACTTC. It specifies CASSLSRGYEQYF. Complete variable domain (other parts from reference TRBV28 and TRBJ2-7): DVKVTQSSRYLVKRTGEKVFLECVQDMDHENMFWYRQDPGLGLRLIYFSYDVKMKEKGDIPEGYSVSREKKERFSLILESASTNQTSMYLCASSLSRGYEQYFGPGTRLTVT.

As DNA, the CDR3 is TGTGCCAGCAGCTTAATCCCCCTAGCAGACAGATCCTACAATGAGCAGTTCTTC. It translates to CASSLIPLADRSYNEQFF. V is TRBV7-2 and J is TRBJ2-1; either TRBD1 or TRBD2 may fit D (5 bases each). CDR3 length: 18 residues. Germline CDR1 is SGHTA and CDR2 is FQGNSA. The V and J ends lost 2 bases and 1 base respectively, with 18 bases between them.

The chain links TRBV28 to TRBJ1-1; 7 positions match TRBD1. There are 14 residues in the CDR3. The V gene's germline CDR1 is MDHEN and CDR2 SYDVKM. Trimming at V came to 3 bases and at J to 10 bases, leaving 11 bases not matched to a gene. CDR3 region: CASSFVLQGIGAFF. As DNA, the CDR3 is TGTGCCAGCAGTTTTGTCCTACAGGGGATCGGAGCTTTCTTT.

The rearrangement uses TRBV21-1 and TRBJ2-7; TRBD2 is taken as the D call from the table, unchecked against the DNA. TRBV21-1 is described as a pseudogene. The CDR3 is 15 amino acids. This chain's CDR3 is CASSKFPAVSYEQYF. CDR3 DNA: TGTGCCAGCAGCAAATTTCCAGCGGTCTCCTACGAGCAGTACTTC.

The chain links TRBV6-1 to TRBJ1-2; the D is unclear. The V end lost 7 bases, the J end lost 8 bases, and 11 bases lay between the germline ends. There are 11 residues in the CDR3. The germline gives CDR1 MNHNS, CDR2 SASEGT. CDR3 amino acids: CASKLGWGYTF. CDR3 coding DNA: TGTGCCAGCAAATTAGGGTGGGGCTACACCTTC.

The V call is TRBV4-1, the J call TRBJ1-1; TRBD1 agrees at 7 bases. Losses at the gene ends were 1 base for V and 6 bases for J; bases not matched to a gene: 5. Germline-derived CDR1 and CDR2 are MGHRA and YSYEKL. This CDR3 contains 14 residues. This CDR3 reads CASSQVGGAPEAFF. Written as DNA, the CDR3 is TGCGCCAGCAGCCAAGTAGGGGGCGCCCCTGAAGCTTTCTTT.

The chain joins TRBV4-1 to TRBJ1-4, with unresolved D. The CDR3 is 15 residues long. Germline lookup yields CDR1 MGHRA and CDR2 YSYEKL. V gave up 0 bases and J gave up 8 bases, with 13 bases separating them. The CDR3 here is CASSQDIGMGEKLFF. The CDR3 nucleotides read TGCGCCAGCAGCCAAGATATAGGGATGGGAGAAAAACTGTTTTTT.

The chain is built from TRBV11-3 and TRBJ2-3; D is unresolved. CDR3 length equals 13 residues. The germline gives CDR1 SGHNT, CDR2 YENEEA. Deletions cut 1 base from V and 4 bases from J, with 6 bases between. The CDR3, as DNA: TGTGCCAGCAGCTTAGGCCCGTCAGATACGCAGTATTTT. Protein: CASSLGPSDTQYF.

The rearrangement joins TRBV11-2 to TRBJ2-3, with 8 bases that match TRBD2. The germline gives CDR1 SGHAT, CDR2 FQNNGV. CDR3 length equals 18 residues. V lost 3 bases to trimming and J lost 0 bases; unmatched junction nucleotides: 11. This chain's CDR3 is CASSLSFELAVSTDTQYF. The CDR3 DNA sequence: TGTGCCAGCAGCTTGTCCTTTGAACTAGCGGTAAGCACAGATACGCAGTATTTT.

The V call is TRBV5-1, the J call TRBJ2-7, with TRBD1 matching over 10 bases. V shed 3 bases, J shed 2 bases, and the junction held 14 bases outside the gene matches. Germline CDR1 is SGHRS and CDR2 is YFSETQ. CDR3 length: 18 residues. CDR3 protein: CASSYFQKTGGLTYEQYF. DNA for the CDR3: TGCGCCAGCAGCTATTTCCAAAAGACAGGGGGCCTGACCTACGAGCAGTACTTC.

The chain carries TRBV19 and TRBJ2-7, with 8 bases aligning to TRBD1. The CDR3 length is 16 residues. Germline V gene lookup returns CDR1 LNHDA and CDR2 SQIVND (reference sequence). Germline trimming cut 3 bases from V and 0 bases from J; bases unmatched to any gene: 7. The CDR3, as DNA: TGTGCCAGTAGTATCTCGGAGACAGGGGTCTCCTACGAGCAGTACTTC. Its translation is CASSISETGVSYEQYF.

The V gene is TRBV6-1, the J gene TRBJ2-6, with 7 bases identical to TRBD1. The V gene's germline CDR1 is MNHNS and CDR2 SASEGT. V lost 2 bases, J lost 0 bases, and 10 bases stayed unmatched. The CDR3 is 19 amino acids. In nucleotides, the CDR3 is TGTGCCAGCAGTGAAAGGGGGCTGGCGTTCATCTCTGGGGCCAACGTCCTGACTTTC. This gives the protein CASSERGLAFISGANVLTF.

The chain couples TRBV5-6 to TRBJ2-1; 11 nucleotides agree with TRBD2. There are 16 residues in the CDR3. The germline CDR1 and CDR2 sequences are SGHDT and YYEEEE. With 5 bases clipped from V and 4 bases from J, the junction kept 8 bases outside the gene matches. The chain's CDR3 is CASRRGLAEIYNEQFF. In DNA, the CDR3 is TGTGCCAGCAGAAGGGGACTAGCGGAGATATACAATGAGCAGTTCTTC. Combining the CDR3 with reference TRBV5-6 and TRBJ2-1 gives the whole variable domain DAGVTQSPTHLIKTRGQQVTLRCSPKSGHDTVSWYQQALGQGPQFIFQYYEEEERQRGNFPDRFSGHQFPNYSSELNVNALLLGDSALYLCASRRGLAEIYNEQFFGPGTRLTVL.

The chain links TRBV6-5 to TRBJ1-1; D may be TRBD1 (5 bases). The CDR3 has 14 residues. The ends were cut back, 1 base at V and 12 bases at J, with 18 bases in the middle. Germline V gene data show CDR1 as MNHEY and CDR2 as SVGAGI. As DNA, the CDR3 is TGTGCCAGCAGTTACTGGAGGACATCGGTGGAGACTTTCTTT. This gives the protein CASSYWRTSVETFF.